Given below is one TCR beta chain in context. The donors were adults (healthy and HIV-negative) with no recent acute infections or vaccinations. The entry originates in a study of shared clonotypes between healthy human individuals. Per the germline V gene, CDR1 is PRHDT and CDR2 is FYEKMQ (reference sequence). This CDR3 is 15 amino acids long. Trimming stripped 4 bases from V and 6 bases from J, with 15 bases between. The method was immunoSEQ multiplex PCR; TCRdb's version includes in-frame clones alone and lacks a portion of them. The table has about 1.4 million clones, roughly 96% seen once. This chain joins TRBV13 and TRBJ1-4; tentative D call: TRBD1 (6 bases). Sequenced input: naive CD4+ T cells sorted from blood. The subset: CD45RA+ positively selected. This TCR came from a man aged 25 to 45 in good health. CDR3 sequence reads: CASSSKGVSYEKLFF. CDR3 DNA: TGTGCCAGCAGCTCTAAGGGGGTCAGCTATGAAAAACTGTTTTTT.